Listed below are T cell receptor beta chains from one sample, sequenced in a study of blood T cell repertoires in COVID-19. Measured with immunoSEQ multiplex PCR; TCRdb has only the in-frame clones, and not every one. The sample carries 210,000 or so clones, 80% to 90% recorded once. Sequencing was performed on peripheral blood. Receptor source: a man aged 45-65 years with active or convalescent COVID-19. CDR3s include the opening cysteine and the closing phenylalanine or tryptophan. A D gene is named only where the DNA matches it firmly. The size entry is marked missing in some rows and otherwise reads once, few, many or a size class.

once	TRBJ1-3	-	TRBV29-1	CSVGSNRAGNTIYF	TGCAGCGTCGGCTCCAACAGGGCTGGAAACACCATATATTTT
many	TRBJ2-7	-	TRBV4-1	CASSQTTGKGLLSYEQYF	TGCGCCAGCAGCCAGACCACGGGGAAGGGCCTCCTCTCCTACGAGCAGTACTTC
-	TRBJ2-1	TRBD2	TRBV6-5	CASSYRGGSDEQFF	TGTGCCAGCAGTTACCGGGGGGGAAGTGATGAGCAGTTCTTC
-	TRBJ1-2	TRBD1	TRBV6-6	CASSPGTDYGYTF	TGTGCCAGCAGTCCCGGGACAGACTATGGCTACACCTTC
-	TRBJ1-2	-	TRBV14	CASSQSGVEGYTF	TGTGCCAGCAGCCAAAGCGGGGTTGAGGGCTACACCTTC
-	TRBJ2-2	TRBD2	TRBV9	CASSVGTNSGELFF	TGTGCCAGCAGCGTCGGGACTAACTCCGGGGAGCTGTTTTTT
once	TRBJ1-2	-	TRBV2	CASSLRGVYGYTF	TGTGCCAGCAGCCTCAGGGGAGTCTATGGCTACACCTTC
-	TRBJ1-3	TRBD1	TRBV9	CASSVENRDRYRNTIYF	TGTGCCAGCAGCGTAGAAAACCGGGACAGGTACCGAAACACCATATATTTT
-	TRBJ2-7	-	TRBV7-2	CASSSASSSVSYEQYF	TGTGCCAGCAGCTCCGCGTCCTCTAGCGTTTCCTACGAGCAGTACTTC
-	TRBJ2-7	-	TRBV19	CASSSGVHEQYF	TGTGCCAGTAGTTCAGGGGTCCACGAGCAGTACTTC
-	TRBJ2-5	-	TRBV9	CASSVDASSPTQYF	TGTGCCAGCAGCGTAGATGCTAGCTCCCCGACCCAGTACTTC
-	TRBJ1-2	-	TRBV27	CASRPRGGNGYTF	TGTGCCAGCCGCCCCCGTGGGGGGAATGGCTACACCTTC
-	TRBJ2-5	TRBD1	TRBV2	CASSEGTVQETQYF	TGTGCCAGCAGTGAGGGGACAGTCCAAGAGACCCAGTACTTC
-	TRBJ1-4	TRBD1	TRBV28	CASSPTGDEEKLFF	TGTGCCAGCAGCCCAACAGGGGATGAAGAAAAACTGTTTTTT
once	TRBJ1-2	TRBD1	TRBV5-6	CASSSGQGTYGYTF	TGTGCCAGCAGCTCCGGACAGGGCACCTATGGCTACACCTTC
once	TRBJ1-5	TRBD1	TRBV4-1	CASSQSGQGVLGQPQHF	TGCGCCAGCAGCCAGTCGGGACAGGGCGTACTTGGGCAGCCCCAGCATTTT
-	TRBJ2-7	-	TRBV12-3/TRBV12-4	CASSKNAAQEQYF	TGTGCCAGCAGCAAGAACGCGGCGCAGGAGCAGTACTTC
-	TRBJ1-1	-	TRBV18	CASSPDSALGGDF	TGTGCCAGCTCCCCGGACAGCGCCCTGGGCGGAGACTTT
few	TRBJ2-5	-	TRBV23-1	CASSHPAREETQYF	TGCGCCAGCAGTCACCCGGCCAGGGAAGAGACCCAGTACTTC
-	TRBJ2-2	TRBD1	TRBV2	CASSFRQGTNTGELFF	TGTGCCAGCAGTTTCAGACAGGGGACTAACACCGGGGAGCTGTTTTTT
-	TRBJ2-1	TRBD1	TRBV19	CASSIRDRGLYEQFF	TGTGCCAGTAGTATTCGCGACAGGGGGCTCTATGAGCAGTTCTTC
-	TRBJ1-5	-	TRBV27	CASSFGTNSNQPQHF	TGTGCCAGCAGTTTTGGGACAAATAGCAATCAGCCCCAGCATTTT
-	TRBJ2-2	TRBD1	TRBV3-1/TRBV3-2	CASSRALGQATGELFF	TGTGCCAGCAGCCGGGCTCTGGGACAGGCGACCGGGGAGCTGTTTTTT
-	TRBJ2-3	TRBD2	TRBV4-3	CASSVGGSTDTQYF	TGCGCCAGCAGTGTCGGGGGGAGCACAGATACGCAGTATTTT
-	TRBJ1-1	-	TRBV29-1	CSVDVKGGAFF	TGCAGCGTTGATGTTAAAGGGGGAGCTTTCTTT
-	TRBJ2-7	TRBD1	TRBV18	CASSRGQYEQYF	TGTGCCAGCTCCCGGGGACAGTACGAGCAGTACTTC
-	TRBJ2-1	TRBD2	TRBV3-1/TRBV3-2	CASSQGTSGSIHEQFF	TGTGCCAGCAGCCAAGGGACTAGCGGGAGCATCCATGAGCAGTTCTTC
-	TRBJ2-5	TRBD2	TRBV10-3	CAISDGSGSVQETQYF	TGTGCCATCAGTGACGGGAGCGGGAGCGTTCAAGAGACCCAGTACTTC
-	TRBJ1-4	-	TRBV4-3	CASSRTVTTNEKLFF	TGCGCCAGCAGCCGCACGGTTACAACTAATGAAAAACTGTTTTTT
-	TRBJ1-6	-	TRBV6-5	CATARGNSPLHF	TGTGCCACCGCCCGGGGGAATTCACCCCTCCACTTT
once	TRBJ2-1	TRBD1	TRBV16	CASSQPGTGNEQFF	TGTGCCAGCAGCCAACCCGGGACAGGCAATGAGCAGTTCTTC
-	TRBJ2-1	TRBD1	TRBV6-2/TRBV6-3	CASSWWDRGSNEQFF	TGTGCCAGCAGTTGGTGGGACAGGGGAAGCAATGAGCAGTTCTTC
-	TRBJ2-1	-	TRBV7-8	CASSLAPREASGSHEQFF	TGTGCCAGCAGCTTAGCCCCGAGGGAGGCGTCAGGATCCCATGAGCAGTTCTTC
-	TRBJ1-5	-	TRBV10-3	CAISLDSNQPQHF	TGTGCCATCAGTCTAGATAGCAATCAGCCCCAGCATTTT
-	TRBJ2-3	TRBD1	TRBV5-1	CASSSIRGHSTDTQYF	TGCGCCAGCAGCTCGATCAGGGGGCACAGCACAGATACGCAGTATTTT